This TCR beta chain was retrieved from a study of shared clonotypes between healthy human individuals. Study conclusions and caveats: Among a handful of donors, roughly 5% of naive CD4 clonotypes were found in common.

Assay: immunoSEQ multiplex PCR; the TCRdb copy retains only in-frame clones and omits some. The sample yields nearly 600,000 clones, around 95% seen once. V gave up 10 bases and J gave up 13 bases; unmatched junction bases: 13. Germline CDR1 is MNHEY and CDR2 is SMNVEV (reference sequence). CDR3 length: 11 residues. In the naive CD8 group, cells lacked CD45RO and were positively selected for CCR7, so terminally differentiated effector memory CD45RA+ cells were left out. About this clone: Its antigen remains unidentified.

The receptor's source is a woman aged 25 to 45 in good health. The gene calls are TRBV27 and TRBJ2-7; 7 nucleotides match TRBD1. Sequences were obtained from naive CD8+ T cells sorted from blood. For the CDR3, the DNA is TGTGCCACAGCTTCGGGACAGAAATTCTACTTC. Protein product: CATASGQKFYF.